This is a list of T cell receptor beta chains from one sample in a study of cytomegalovirus exposure and HLA in healthy donors. Clones were sequenced by immunoSEQ multiplex PCR, and TCRdb holds only the in-frame ones, with some missing. The sample has 35,000 to 55,000 clones; roughly 80% are singletons. Sequencing used PBMCs. Source of these receptors: a man younger than 40 in good health and CMV-seronegative. CDR3s include the opening cysteine and the closing phenylalanine or tryptophan. D genes are given only for firm matches. Size values are once, few and many counts, or a class for expanded clones, and some rows have none.

>TRBV19|TRBJ1-2|-|-
TGTGCCAGTAGCCGCTATGGCTACACCTTC
CASSRYGYTF
>TRBV5-4|TRBJ1-3|TRBD1|-
TGTGCCAGCAGCTGGGACAGGGGGAGAAACACCATATATTTT
CASSWDRGRNTIYF
>TRBV7-6|TRBJ2-7|-|once
TGTGCCAGCAGCGTTAGCGAAAACTCCTACGAGCAGTACTTC
CASSVSENSYEQYF
>TRBV7-6|TRBJ2-2|-|once
TGTGCCAGCAGCTTAGGAGGGGGAACTAACACCGGGGAGCTGTTTTTT
CASSLGGGTNTGELFF
>TRBV6-6|TRBJ1-5|-|-
TGTGCCAGCTGTACAGTCAATCAGCCCCAGCATTTT
CASCTVNQPQHF
>TRBV29-1|TRBJ2-3|TRBD1|-
TGCAGCGTTGACAGGGGGAAATTAGATACGCAGTATTTT
CSVDRGKLDTQYF
>TRBV27|TRBJ2-7|TRBD2|once
TGTGCCAGCAGTGGGTTGGCTAGCGGAAGATACGAGCAGTACTTC
CASSGLASGRYEQYF
>TRBV7-9|TRBJ1-2|TRBD1|once
TGTGCCAGCAGCCCCAAAGGGACAGACTATGGCTACACCTTC
CASSPKGTDYGYTF
>TRBV7-8|TRBJ1-5|-|-
TGTGCCAGCAGCCCGCCTCTAGAGCCCCAGCATTTT
CASSPPLEPQHF
>TRBV28|TRBJ2-7|-|-
TGTGCCAGCAGTTTAGGGGGGAGCCTCTACGAGCAGTACTTC
CASSLGGSLYEQYF
>TRBV30|TRBJ2-5|TRBD1|-
TGTGCCGCCCACAGGGGTGGTGGGGAGACCCAGTACTTC
CAAHRGGGETQYF
>TRBV19|TRBJ2-1|TRBD2|-
TGTGCCAGTAGTAACCGCGCGACTAGCGGGATTTACCCCCACAATGAGCAGTTCTTC
CASSNRATSGIYPHNEQFF
>TRBV7-2|TRBJ2-7|TRBD2|-
TGTGCCAGCAGCTTAGCGGGAGGGGCAGGGGAGCAGTACTTC
CASSLAGGAGEQYF
>TRBV30|TRBJ2-2|TRBD2|-
TGTGCCTGGAGTGTAGCGGGAGTAAGCGGGGAGCTGTTTTTT
CAWSVAGVSGELFF
>TRBV9|TRBJ2-3|-|-
TGTGCCAGCAGCGTACGACTACACGCAGATACGCAGTATTTT
CASSVRLHADTQYF
>TRBV6-1|TRBJ1-1|-|-
TGTGCCAGCATCCAACTCAGGGGAACTGAAGCTTTCTTT
CASIQLRGTEAFF
>TRBV7-2|TRBJ2-7|-|-
TGTGCCAGCAGACCTGACGGCGGAGCTTCCTACGAGCAGTACTTC
CASRPDGGASYEQYF
>TRBV29-1|TRBJ2-1|TRBD2|-
TGCAGCGTGTTAGGGACTAGCGGGAGCTACAATGAGCAGTTCTTC
CSVLGTSGSYNEQFF
>TRBV4-2|TRBJ2-7|-|-
TGTGCCAGCAGCCAAGTGGAGGGTAGGTACGAGCAGTACTTC
CASSQVEGRYEQYF
>TRBV6-5|TRBJ1-3|-|-
TGTGCCAGCAGTTCGGGACACAGCTCTGGAAACACCATATATTTT
CASSSGHSSGNTIYF
>TRBV5-4|TRBJ1-2|-|-
TGTGCCAGCAGCTTGGCCCAAGGGAGGGGCTACACCTTC
CASSLAQGRGYTF
>TRBV4-1|TRBJ1-1|-|-
TGCGCCAGCAGCCATCTAGGAATGGGTACTGAAGCTTTCTTT
CASSHLGMGTEAFF
>TRBV10-3|TRBJ2-2|TRBD1|once
TGTGCCATTAACGCTGACAGGGTGAACACCGGGGAGCTGTTTTTT
CAINADRVNTGELFF
>TRBV7-6|TRBJ2-2|-|-
TGTGCCAGCAGCTTATTTCTAGGGGAAGCGAACACCGGGGAGCTGTTTTTT
CASSLFLGEANTGELFF
>TRBV5-6|TRBJ1-1|-|-
TGTGCCAGCAGCTTGTTCGGGGGTGAAGCTTTCTTT
CASSLFGGEAFF
>TRBV4-3|TRBJ1-5|-|-
TGCGCCAGCAGCCGGGGACACGCGAGCAATCAGCCCCAGCATTTT
CASSRGHASNQPQHF
>TRBV4-1|TRBJ2-7|TRBD2|-
TGCGCCAGCAGAGGGACTAGCGGGAGTGTCTCCTACGAGCAGTACTTC
CASRGTSGSVSYEQYF
>TRBV5-4|TRBJ2-2|-|few
TGTGCCAGCAGATTACAGGCGCGAACAACCGGGGAGCTGTTTTTT
CASRLQARTTGELFF
>TRBV5-4|TRBJ1-2|TRBD1|-
TGTGCCAGCAGTCCCTCGGGACAGGCAACGGGCTACACCTTC
CASSPSGQATGYTF
>TRBV9|TRBJ1-2|-|-
TGTGCCAGCAGCATGCTGACGGAGTATGGCTACACCTTC
CASSMLTEYGYTF
>TRBV27|TRBJ2-7|TRBD2|-
TGTGCCAGCAGGAAGGGGACTAGCGGGAATTCGCCCTACGAGCAGTACTTC
CASRKGTSGNSPYEQYF
>TRBV21-1|TRBJ2-1|-|-
TGTGCCAGCAGCCCTGGGCTTTCCAGCTCCTACAATGAGCAGTTCTTC
CASSPGLSSSYNEQFF
>TRBV11-2|TRBJ1-3|-|once
TGTGCCAGCGCCTCAGGTCCGGGAAACACCATATATTTT
CASASGPGNTIYF
>TRBV5-6|TRBJ2-3|TRBD1|-
TGTGCCAGCAGCCGGACAGGGGCTGGCACAGATACGCAGTATTTT
CASSRTGAGTDTQYF
>TRBV4-3|TRBJ2-1|TRBD2|once
TGCGCCAGCAGCCAAGATTCTGGGGGGGGGAAACTGAGCTCCTACAATGAGCAGTTCTTC
CASSQDSGGGKLSSYNEQFF
>TRBV9|TRBJ1-1|TRBD1|-
TGTGCCAGCAGCGTAAATAACGACAACAGGGGAGCTTTCTTT
CASSVNNDNRGAFF
>TRBV25-1|TRBJ2-7|TRBD1|few
TGTGCCAGCCGGGACAGGGTCACCTACGAGCAGTACTTC
CASRDRVTYEQYF
>TRBV27|TRBJ2-7|-|-
TGTGCCACCACACCCCCCTACGAGCAGTACTTC
CATTPPYEQYF
>TRBV27|TRBJ1-6|-|-
TGTGCCAGCAGTTTATTCGCAGCGGGTAATGTGGATTCACCCCTCCACTTT
CASSLFAAGNVDSPLHF
>TRBV18|TRBJ2-3|TRBD1|-
TGTGCCAGCGGACAGGGGGCGCAAACAGATACGCAGTATTTT
CASGQGAQTDTQYF
>TRBV9|TRBJ1-1|TRBD1|-
TGTGCCAGCAGCGAATCGGGACAGATTAACACTGAAGCTTTCTTT
CASSESGQINTEAFF
>TRBV9|TRBJ1-6|-|-
TGTGCCAGCAGCGTAGGCGGGGTCTCCTATAATTCACCCCTCCACTTT
CASSVGGVSYNSPLHF
>TRBV4-3|TRBJ2-1|TRBD2|-
TGCGCCAGCAGCCAACTAGCGGGATCCTTTAATGAGCAGTTCTTC
CASSQLAGSFNEQFF
>TRBV20-1|TRBJ1-1|-|-
TGCAGTGCTAGACCCCCGGGTGAAGCTTTCTTT
CSARPPGEAFF
>TRBV7-8|TRBJ1-3|TRBD1|-
TGTGCCAGCAGCTTAAGGGACAGGGGAACTGGAAACACCATATATTTT
CASSLRDRGTGNTIYF
>TRBV19|TRBJ1-2|-|-
TGTGCCACCTCCGAGGACAGCCAGATCTTGGGCTACACCTTC
CATSEDSQILGYTF
>TRBV7-3|TRBJ2-3|-|-
TGTGCCAGCAGCCCCTATATGACAGATACGCAGTATTTT
CASSPYMTDTQYF
>TRBV30|TRBJ2-7|-|-
TGTGCCTGGACGGTCATCGGCGAGCAGTACTTC
CAWTVIGEQYF
>TRBV7-9|TRBJ2-7|TRBD1|-
TGTGCCAGCAGCTCCCGGGACAGGGACTACGAGCAGTACTTC
CASSSRDRDYEQYF